Reported below is one TCR beta chain. Methods used by the authors: Amplification of reference gene primers was used by the study to estimate nucleated cell counts. TCRdb's table, derived via immunoSEQ multiplex PCR, lists solely in-frame clones and lacks some. The DNA gave D and trimming, while V, J and clone size come from that table. This table has some 700,000 clones, 85% to 90% appearing once. The germline V and J ends were trimmed by 6 bases and 2 bases, with 11 bases remaining between them. Germline V CDR1 and CDR2: MNHEY, SVGAGI. The CDR3 sequence is 13 residues long. This record comes from a study of blood T cell repertoires in COVID-19. About the research overall: The United States, Italy and Spain provided the acute and convalescent COVID-19 samples. Nucleic acid was either cDNA or gDNA, and it came from T cells, B-cell-depleted T cells, or PBMCs.

The sequenced sample consisted of peripheral blood. This chain links TRBV6-5 with TRBJ2-7; D is undetermined. The receptor was derived from a young woman with acute or convalescent COVID-19. CDR3 nucleotide sequence: TGTGCCAGCAGGGTCCGGGTGGCCTACGAGCAGTACTTC. This gives the protein CASRVRVAYEQYF.